Shown below are 25 T cell receptor beta chains from a single sample sequenced in a study of cytomegalovirus exposure and HLA in healthy donors. Primers included in the PCR were 60 Vbeta and 13 Jbeta primers. Some clones are missing from TCRdb's copy, which holds only in-frame ones; the method was immunoSEQ multiplex PCR. The sample records approximately 140,000 clones, roughly four fifths being singletons. The sequencing sample was made of PBMCs. The receptors derive from a woman in her thirties or forties in good health and CMV-seronegative.

This clone was detected only a few times. The chain links TRBV7-9 to TRBJ1-1; D is unclear. Trimming removed 5 bases from V and 1 base from J, with 14 bases in between. CDR1 and CDR2 from the germline V gene are SEHNR and FQNEAQ (reference sequence). CDR3 size: 15 residues. The CDR3 spells CASSLNRARNTEAFF. CDR3 coding DNA: TGTGCCAGCAGCCTAAACCGCGCACGGAACACTGAAGCTTTCTTT.

V gene TRBV19 combines with J gene TRBJ1-2, with a possible D match to TRBD1 (6 bases). The germline CDR1 and CDR2 sequences are LNHDA and SQIVND (reference sequence). The CDR3 has 15 residues. The V end lost 3 bases, the J end lost 3 bases, and 14 bases lay between the germline ends. This CDR3 is CASSIAMDSYYGYTF. For the CDR3, the DNA is TGTGCCAGTAGTATCGCCATGGACAGTTACTATGGCTACACCTTC.

The chain joins TRBV28 to TRBJ2-5; D ambiguous. The CDR3 sequence is 14 residues long. Trimming pared 6 bases from V and 0 bases from J, leaving 11 bases between. Per the germline V gene, CDR1 is MDHEN and CDR2 is SYDVKM. The CDR3 protein is CASRTARNQETQYF. For the CDR3, the DNA is TGTGCCAGCAGGACCGCTAGGAACCAAGAGACCCAGTACTTC.

The CDR3 DNA follows: TGTGCCAGCAGTACACCGTCCCAATACTACGAGCAGTACTTC. It codes for CASSTPSQYYEQYF. The gene calls are TRBV28 and TRBJ2-7; the D is unclear. The CDR3 runs 14 residues. Trimming took off 5 bases at V and 3 bases at J, with 14 bases between the two ends. Germline CDR1 and CDR2: MDHEN and SYDVKM.

This chain joins TRBV21-1 and TRBJ2-1; TRBD2, the table's D call, lacks a check against the DNA. TRBV21-1 is a pseudogene segment. This CDR3 contains 17 residues. Written as DNA, the CDR3 is TGTGCCAGCAGCAAAACGAGTTGGCGGGAGGCCTACAATGAGCAGTTCTTC. It specifies CASSKTSWREAYNEQFF.

J is TRBJ2-1 and V is TRBV27; D gene ambiguous. V lost 5 bases and J lost 3, with 14 bases in between. The CDR3 length is 15 residues. Germline-derived CDR1 and CDR2 are MNHEY and SMNVEV (reference sequence). CDR3 sequence: CASSPVGPIYNEQFF. CDR3 nucleotide sequence: TGTGCCAGCAGTCCCGTTGGCCCCATCTACAATGAGCAGTTCTTC.

The CDR3 here is CTGLAATEQFF. The DNA for the CDR3 is TGCACCGGACTAGCCGCCACTGAGCAGTTCTTC. J is TRBJ2-1 and V is TRBV20-1; 8 positions agree with TRBD2. The CDR3 runs to 11 residues. The germline V gene has CDR1 DFQATT and CDR2 SNEGSKA (reference sequence).

The chain has TRBV7-9 and TRBJ2-3, with TRBD2 identical over 8 bases. There are 16 residues in the CDR3. The ends lost 4 bases at V and 2 bases at J; junction bases unmatched: 8. Germline CDR1 is SEHNR and CDR2 is FQNEAQ (reference sequence). This CDR3 reads CASSSYLAGYTDTQYF. CDR3 coding DNA: TGTGCCAGCAGCTCATATTTAGCGGGGTACACAGATACGCAGTATTTT. The full variable domain, rest sourced from reference TRBV7-9 and TRBJ2-3, is DTGVSQNPRHKITKRGQNVTFRCDPISEHNRLYWYRQTLGQGPEFLTYFQNEAQLEKSRLLSDRFSAERPKGSFSTLEIQRTEQGDSAMYLCASSSYLAGYTDTQYFGPGTRLTVL.

The CDR3 region has the DNA TGTGCCAGCAGCTTAGAAGTGCAGGCTAGAAACACCATATATTTT. Protein sequence: CASSLEVQARNTIYF. The chain recombines TRBV7-2 with TRBJ1-3; D gene uncertain. Germline-derived CDR1 and CDR2 are SGHTA and FQGNSA. The CDR3 sequence is 15 residues long. Trimming cost V 1 base and J 5 bases, with 12 bases left between them.

For this clone: One end of the junction is discordant with germline, which a read error may explain. V usage is TRBV7-8 and J usage is TRBJ2-2; D is uncertain. CDR1 is SGHVS and CDR2 is FQNEAQ in the germline V gene. CDR3 length equals 15 residues. CDR3 sequence (DNA): TGTGCCAGCAGCCGAACTCGAACGAAGACCGGGGAGCTGTTTTTT. Protein product: CASSRTRTKTGELFF.

The rearrangement joins TRBV7-2 to TRBJ1-5; D may be TRBD1 (6 bases). Germline CDR1 and CDR2: SGHTA and FQGNSA. This CDR3 is 13 amino acids long. Trimming pared 5 bases from V and 8 bases from J, leaving 13 bases between. The CDR3 DNA sequence: TGTGCCAGCAGCGCACAGGGCTCGGAGCCCCAGCATTTT. It is translated as CASSAQGSEPQHF.

The chain has TRBV4-1 and TRBJ2-7, with a possible D match to TRBD1 (5 bases). The CDR3 spans 15 residues. Per the germline V gene, CDR1 is MGHRA and CDR2 is YSYEKL. Trimming removed 4 bases from V and 3 bases from J, with 16 bases in between. Here the CDR3 DNA reads TGCGCCAGCAGCCCTGTAAGGGGAACTAACTACGAGCAGTACTTC. Translated, it gives CASSPVRGTNYEQYF.

Only a few counts were recorded for this clone. The V gene is TRBV5-1, the J gene TRBJ2-1; 11 bases align to TRBD2. Germline CDR1 SGHRS, CDR2 YFSETQ. The length of the CDR3 is 19 residues. The junction had 10 bases not matched to a gene; V was cut back by 2 bases and J by 0 bases. The chain's CDR3 is CASSLGLAGLLSSYNEQFF. CDR3 coding DNA: TGCGCCAGCAGCTTAGGACTAGCGGGCCTCCTTAGCTCCTACAATGAGCAGTTCTTC.

The V and J genes are TRBV7-3 and TRBJ1-2; TRBD1 aligns across 8 bases. The germline V gene has CDR1 SGHTA and CDR2 FQGTGA. There are 14 residues in the CDR3. V was pared by 2 bases and J by 4 bases, with 3 bases of the junction left unmatched. The CDR3 spells CASSLSGQGYGYTF. DNA for the CDR3: TGTGCCAGCAGCTTATCCGGACAGGGCTATGGCTACACCTTC.

J is TRBJ2-7 and V is TRBV28, with 8 bases aligning to TRBD1. The CDR3 contains 15 residues. V dropped 6 bases and J dropped 1; count of bases not matched to a gene: 8. The germline V gene encodes CDR1 MDHEN and CDR2 SYDVKM. The CDR3 DNA follows: TGTGCCAGCAGCAGCCCCGGGACAGGTTCCTACGAGCAGTACTTC. Protein product: CASSSPGTGSYEQYF.

The chain combines TRBV19 with TRBJ2-1, with 7 bases matching TRBD2. Germline V CDR1 and CDR2: LNHDA, SQIVND (reference sequence). The CDR3 has 15 residues. After removal of 7 bases from V and 15 bases from J, the junction contained 21 bases not matched to a gene. The CDR3 spells CASKNTGDDYRGGFF. CDR3 DNA sequence: TGTGCCAGTAAAAATACGGGGGATGACTACCGCGGGGGGTTCTTC. The full variable domain, rest sourced from reference TRBV19 and TRBJ2-1, is DGGITQSPKYLFRKEGQNVTLSCEQNLNHDAMYWYRQDPGQGLRLIYYSQIVNDFQKGDIAEGYSVSREKKESFPLTVTSAQKNPTAFYLCASKNTGDDYRGGFFGPGTRLTVL.

The chain recombines TRBV7-9 with TRBJ2-5, with 8 bases aligning to TRBD1. Germline lookup yields CDR1 SEHNR and CDR2 FQNEAQ (reference sequence). The CDR3 runs to 14 residues. Unmatched junction bases numbered 10, after V lost 6 bases and J lost 7 bases. The CDR3: CASSFGDRPRTQYF. In DNA form, the CDR3 reads TGTGCCAGCAGTTTCGGGGACAGGCCCCGGACCCAGTACTTC.

This clone appeared once. The chain carries TRBV27 and TRBJ2-5, with a weak D call TRBD1 (5 bases). The J call may be wrong; the DNA end is better matched by TRBJ2-7. The CDR3 totals 13 residues. Germline V CDR1 and CDR2: MNHEY, SMNVEV (reference sequence). The CDR3 DNA follows: TGTGCCAGCAGTTTTACAGGCCCATACGAGCAGTACTTC. Its protein product is CASSFTGPYEQYF.

The V and J genes are TRBV28 and TRBJ1-2; a possible D gene is TRBD1 (6 bases). Germline V gives CDR1 MDHEN, CDR2 SYDVKM. The CDR3 is 14 amino acids. V lost 3 bases to trimming and J lost 4 bases, with 12 bases between them. The CDR3 reads CASSFGQRTYGYTF. The CDR3 bases are TGTGCCAGCAGTTTTGGACAGCGGACCTATGGCTACACCTTC.

This clone was observed a few times. This chain joins TRBV7-2 and TRBJ1-3, with D possibly being TRBD1 (6 bases). This CDR3 is built from 15 residues. Trimming shortened V by 5 bases and J by 4 bases, and 15 bases separated the two germline ends. Germline V gene data show CDR1 as SGHTA and CDR2 as FQGNSA. CDR3 DNA sequence: TGTGCCAGCAGCCCGACAGGATCGGCGGGAAACACCATATATTTT. Amino acid sequence: CASSPTGSAGNTIYF.

This chain joins TRBV5-5 and TRBJ2-1, with D unresolved. The V end was cut by 4 bases, the J end by 8 bases, with 19 bases between. CDR1 is SGHKS, CDR2 YYEKEE, per germline (reference sequence). This CDR3 is 15 amino acids long. CDR3: CASSHTQLVTDEQFF. CDR3 bases: TGTGCCAGCAGCCACACACAATTGGTCACAGATGAGCAGTTCTTC.

This chain links TRBV6-1 with TRBJ2-7; 8 bases map to TRBD2. CDR3 size: 16 residues. The V gene's germline CDR1 is MNHNS and CDR2 SASEGT. The ends lost 4 bases at V and 2 bases at J; junction bases unmatched: 10. CDR3 protein: CASSGRTSGAPYEQYF. For the CDR3, the DNA is TGTGCCAGCAGTGGAAGAACTAGCGGTGCTCCCTACGAGCAGTACTTC.

CDR3 sequence (DNA): TGTGCCAGCAGTTTTACAGGGGTAAGGTATGGCTACACCTTC. Translation: CASSFTGVRYGYTF. V and J are TRBV28 and TRBJ1-2; 7 bases map to TRBD1. Trimming at V came to 3 bases and at J to 5 bases, leaving 6 bases not matched to a gene. The CDR3 loop spans 14 amino acids. Germline V lookup: CDR1 MDHEN, CDR2 SYDVKM.

This clone was detected only once. The chain carries TRBV5-4 and TRBJ2-1, with D perhaps TRBD1 (6 bases). CDR1 and CDR2 (germline): SGHNT, YYREEE (reference sequence). CDR3 length: 14 residues. V gave up 4 bases and J gave up 3 bases, with 11 bases separating them. The CDR3 DNA sequence: TGTGCCAGCAGCATCGGACAGAGCTACAATGAGCAGTTCTTC. Its protein is CASSIGQSYNEQFF.

The chain couples TRBV28 to TRBJ2-7; 11 bases are a match to TRBD2. CDR1 and CDR2 from the germline V gene are MDHEN and SYDVKM. Trimming took 6 bases from V and 3 from J; bases not matched to a gene: 7. The CDR3 contains 15 residues. The chain's CDR3 is CASSLGLAEIYEQYF. The CDR3 DNA is TGTGCCAGCAGCCTGGGACTAGCGGAGATCTACGAGCAGTACTTC.